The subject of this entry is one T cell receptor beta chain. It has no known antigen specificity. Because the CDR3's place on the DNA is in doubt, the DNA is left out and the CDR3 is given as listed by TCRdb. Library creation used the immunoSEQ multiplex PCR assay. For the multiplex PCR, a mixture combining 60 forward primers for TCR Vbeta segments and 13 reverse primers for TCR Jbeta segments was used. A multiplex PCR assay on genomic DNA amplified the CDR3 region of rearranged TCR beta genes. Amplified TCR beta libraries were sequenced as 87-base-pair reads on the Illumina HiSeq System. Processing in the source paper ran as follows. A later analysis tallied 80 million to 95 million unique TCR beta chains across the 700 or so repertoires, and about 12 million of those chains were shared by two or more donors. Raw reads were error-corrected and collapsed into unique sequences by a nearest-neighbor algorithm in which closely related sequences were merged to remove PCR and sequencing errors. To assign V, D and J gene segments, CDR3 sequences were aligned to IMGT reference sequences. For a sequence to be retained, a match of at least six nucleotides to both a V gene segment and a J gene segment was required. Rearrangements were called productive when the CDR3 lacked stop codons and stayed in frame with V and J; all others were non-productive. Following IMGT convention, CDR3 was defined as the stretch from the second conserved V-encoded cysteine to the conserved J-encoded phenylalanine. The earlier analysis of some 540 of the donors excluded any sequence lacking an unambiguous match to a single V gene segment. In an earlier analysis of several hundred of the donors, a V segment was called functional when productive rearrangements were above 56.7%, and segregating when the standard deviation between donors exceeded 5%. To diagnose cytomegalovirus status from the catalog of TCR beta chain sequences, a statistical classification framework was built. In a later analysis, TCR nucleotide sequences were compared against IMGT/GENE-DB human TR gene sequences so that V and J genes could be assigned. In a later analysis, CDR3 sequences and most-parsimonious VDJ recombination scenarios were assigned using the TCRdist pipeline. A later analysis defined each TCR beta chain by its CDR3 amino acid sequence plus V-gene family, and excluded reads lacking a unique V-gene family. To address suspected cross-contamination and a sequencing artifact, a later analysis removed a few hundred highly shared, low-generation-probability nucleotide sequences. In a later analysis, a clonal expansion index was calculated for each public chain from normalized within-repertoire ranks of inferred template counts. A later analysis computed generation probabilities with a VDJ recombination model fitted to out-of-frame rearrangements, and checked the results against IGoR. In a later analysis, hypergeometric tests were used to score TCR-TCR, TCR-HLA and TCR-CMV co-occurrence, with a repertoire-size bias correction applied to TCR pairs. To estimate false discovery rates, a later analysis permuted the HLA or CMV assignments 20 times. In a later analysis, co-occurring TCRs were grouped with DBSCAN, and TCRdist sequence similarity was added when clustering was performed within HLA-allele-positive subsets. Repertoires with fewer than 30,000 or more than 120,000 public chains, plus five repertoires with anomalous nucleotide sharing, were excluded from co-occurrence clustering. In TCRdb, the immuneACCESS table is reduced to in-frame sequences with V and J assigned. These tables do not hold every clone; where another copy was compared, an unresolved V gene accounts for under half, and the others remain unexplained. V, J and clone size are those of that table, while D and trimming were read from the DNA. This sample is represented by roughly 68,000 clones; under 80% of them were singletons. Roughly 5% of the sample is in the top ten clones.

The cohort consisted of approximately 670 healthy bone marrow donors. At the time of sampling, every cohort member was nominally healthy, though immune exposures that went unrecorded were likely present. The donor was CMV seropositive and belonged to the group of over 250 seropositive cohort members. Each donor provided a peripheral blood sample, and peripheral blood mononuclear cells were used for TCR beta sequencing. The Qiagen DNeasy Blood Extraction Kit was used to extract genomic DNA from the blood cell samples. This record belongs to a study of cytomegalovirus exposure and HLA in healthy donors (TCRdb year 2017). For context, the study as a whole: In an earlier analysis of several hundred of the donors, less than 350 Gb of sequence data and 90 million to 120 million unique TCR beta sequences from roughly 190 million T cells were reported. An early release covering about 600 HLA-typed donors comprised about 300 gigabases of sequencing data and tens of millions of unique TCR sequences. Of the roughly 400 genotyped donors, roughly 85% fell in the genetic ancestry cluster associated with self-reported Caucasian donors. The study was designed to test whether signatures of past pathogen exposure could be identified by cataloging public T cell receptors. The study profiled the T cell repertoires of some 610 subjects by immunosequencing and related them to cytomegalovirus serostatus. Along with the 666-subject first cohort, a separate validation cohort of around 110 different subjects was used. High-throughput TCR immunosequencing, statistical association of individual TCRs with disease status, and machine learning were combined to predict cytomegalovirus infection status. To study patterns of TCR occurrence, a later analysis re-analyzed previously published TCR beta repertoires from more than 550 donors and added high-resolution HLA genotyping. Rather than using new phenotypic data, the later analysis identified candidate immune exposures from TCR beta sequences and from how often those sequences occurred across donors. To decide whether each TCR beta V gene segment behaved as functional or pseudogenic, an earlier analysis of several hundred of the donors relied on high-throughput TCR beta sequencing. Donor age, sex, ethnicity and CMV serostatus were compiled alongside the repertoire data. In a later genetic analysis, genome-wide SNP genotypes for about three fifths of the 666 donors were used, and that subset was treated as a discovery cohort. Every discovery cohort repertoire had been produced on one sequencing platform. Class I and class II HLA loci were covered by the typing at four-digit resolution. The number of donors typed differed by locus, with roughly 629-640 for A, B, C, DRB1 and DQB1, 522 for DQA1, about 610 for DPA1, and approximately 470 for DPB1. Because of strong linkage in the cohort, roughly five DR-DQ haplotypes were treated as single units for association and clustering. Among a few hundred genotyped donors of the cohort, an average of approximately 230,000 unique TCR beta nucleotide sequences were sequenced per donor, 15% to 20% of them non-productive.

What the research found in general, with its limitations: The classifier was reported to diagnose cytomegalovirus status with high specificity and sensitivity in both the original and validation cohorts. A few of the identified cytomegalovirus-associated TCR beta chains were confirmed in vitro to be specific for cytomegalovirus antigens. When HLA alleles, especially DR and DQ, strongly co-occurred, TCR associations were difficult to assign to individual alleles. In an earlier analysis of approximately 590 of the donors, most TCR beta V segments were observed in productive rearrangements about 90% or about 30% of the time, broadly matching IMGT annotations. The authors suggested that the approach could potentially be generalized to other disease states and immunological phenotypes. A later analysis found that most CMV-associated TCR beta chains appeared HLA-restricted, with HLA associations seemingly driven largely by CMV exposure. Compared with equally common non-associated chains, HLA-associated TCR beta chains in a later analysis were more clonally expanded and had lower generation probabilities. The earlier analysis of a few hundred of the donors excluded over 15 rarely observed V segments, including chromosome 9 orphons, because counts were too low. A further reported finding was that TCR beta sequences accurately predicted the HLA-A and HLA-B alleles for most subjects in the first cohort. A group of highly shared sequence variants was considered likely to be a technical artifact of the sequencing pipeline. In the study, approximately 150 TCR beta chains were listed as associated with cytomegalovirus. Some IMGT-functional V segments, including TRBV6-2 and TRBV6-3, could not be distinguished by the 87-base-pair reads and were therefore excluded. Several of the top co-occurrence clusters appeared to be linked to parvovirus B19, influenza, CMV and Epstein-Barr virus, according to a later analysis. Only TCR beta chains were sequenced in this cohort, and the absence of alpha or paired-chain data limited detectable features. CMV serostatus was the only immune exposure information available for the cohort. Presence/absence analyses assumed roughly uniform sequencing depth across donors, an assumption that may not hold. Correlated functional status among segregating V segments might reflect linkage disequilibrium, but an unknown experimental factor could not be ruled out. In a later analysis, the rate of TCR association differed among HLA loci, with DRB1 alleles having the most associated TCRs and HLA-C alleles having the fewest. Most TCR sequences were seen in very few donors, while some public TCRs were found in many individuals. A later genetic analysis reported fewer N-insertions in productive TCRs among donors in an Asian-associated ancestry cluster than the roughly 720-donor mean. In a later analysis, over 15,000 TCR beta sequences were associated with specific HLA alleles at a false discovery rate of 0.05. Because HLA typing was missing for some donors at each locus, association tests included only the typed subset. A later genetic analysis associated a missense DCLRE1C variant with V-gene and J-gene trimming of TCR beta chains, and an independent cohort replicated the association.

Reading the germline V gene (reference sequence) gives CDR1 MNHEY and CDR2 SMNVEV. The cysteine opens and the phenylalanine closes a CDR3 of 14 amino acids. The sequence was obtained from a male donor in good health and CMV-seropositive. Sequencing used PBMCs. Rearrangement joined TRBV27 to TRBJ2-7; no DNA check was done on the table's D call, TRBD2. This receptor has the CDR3 CASSTSETLTEQYF.